This entry lists 13 T cell receptor beta chains sequenced from one sample in a study of hypomethylating agent response in myelodysplastic syndrome (dated by TCRdb to the early 2020s). To prepare the library, the immunoSEQ multiplex PCR assay was applied. The table comes from immuneACCESS by way of TCRdb, which keeps in-frame sequences with V and J called. Part of the clones is missing from these tables; in studies checked, under half for an unresolved V gene and the rest for unknown reasons. The sample table holds approximately 7,000 clones, of which 85% to 90% were seen once. The ten biggest clones cover more than 15% of the sample. The sequences come from bone marrow, collected before or after starting hypomethylating agent treatment for myelodysplastic syndrome (not recorded which). All receptors derive from a human donor with myelodysplastic syndrome.

This chain uses TRBV6-1 with TRBJ1-6; D unclear. Trimming removed 2 bases from V and 14 bases from J, with 10 bases in between. The CDR3 has 12 amino acids. CDR1 is MNHNS, CDR2 SASEGT, per germline. The CDR3 region has the DNA TGTGCCAGCAGTGAAAACGGGTTGGCCCTCCACTTT. It yields the protein CASSENGLALHF.

The chain employs TRBV4-3 and TRBJ2-2, with a weak D call TRBD1 (5 bases). Germline V CDR1 and CDR2: LGHNA, YSLEER. The CDR3 runs to 16 residues. V was cut by 4 bases and J by 2 bases, with 14 bases left in between. CDR3: CASSPLTGSNTGELFF. The CDR3 nucleotides are TGCGCCAGCAGCCCTTTAACAGGCAGTAACACCGGGGAGCTGTTTTTT.

This clone was observed a single time. The rearrangement links TRBV30 to TRBJ1-3, with D uncertain. The CDR3 contains 18 residues. Trimming removed 0 bases from V and 0 bases from J, with 18 bases in between. The germline gives CDR1 GTSNPN, CDR2 SVGIG (reference sequence). Here the CDR3 DNA reads TGTGCCTGGAGTGTAGTCCTTGATGTCTTCTCCTCTGGAAACACCATATATTTT. It yields the protein CAWSVVLDVFSSGNTIYF.

The chain employs TRBV6-1 and TRBJ2-6; D is ambiguous. The CDR3 is 14 residues long. V lost 6 bases and J lost 3, with 9 bases in between. CDR1 and CDR2 (germline): MNHNS, SASEGT. The CDR3 spells CASRKVDGANVLTF. CDR3 bases: TGTGCCAGCAGGAAGGTAGATGGGGCCAACGTCCTGACTTTC.

This chain links TRBV15 with TRBJ1-1; no definite D call. The length of the CDR3 is 12 residues. Germline CDR1 and CDR2: LNHNV and YYDKDF (reference sequence). Trimming removed 3 bases from V and 3 bases from J, with 5 bases in between. The CDR3 DNA reads as TGTGCCACCAGCAGGGTGGACACTGAAGCTTTCTTT. Translated, it gives CATSRVDTEAFF.

The DNA for the CDR3 is TGTGCCAGCAGTGTGGCCCAAAAGTCGTACTATGGCTACACCTTC. Its translation is CASSVAQKSYYGYTF. V and J are TRBV2 and TRBJ1-2; no firm D call. V gave up 4 bases and J gave up 3 bases, with 15 bases separating them. The CDR3 runs to 15 residues. The germline CDR1 and CDR2 sequences are SNHLY and FYNNEI. Full variable domain (missing parts from reference TRBV2 and TRBJ1-2): EPEVTQTPSHQVTQMGQEVILRCVPISNHLYFYWYRQILGQKVEFLVSFYNNEISEKSEIFDDQFSVERPDGSNFTLKIRSTKLEDSAMYFCASSVAQKSYYGYTFGSGTRLTVV.

The rearrangement joins TRBV20-1 to TRBJ2-2; D unresolved. V lost 7 bases and J 5 bases, leaving 5 bases between the germline ends. This CDR3 is 10 amino acids long. Germline V gene lookup returns CDR1 DFQATT and CDR2 SNEGSKA (reference sequence). The CDR3 spells CSVSTGELFF. The CDR3 DNA reads as TGCAGTGTCTCAACCGGGGAGCTGTTTTTT.

This chain links TRBV7-3 with TRBJ2-1, with 12 bases that match TRBD2. V was pared by 2 bases and J by 0 bases, with 11 bases of the junction left unmatched. Germline V gives CDR1 SGHTA, CDR2 FQGTGA. The length of the CDR3 is 20 residues. The CDR3 coding sequence is TGTGCCAGCAGCTTATCGGCCTTGGGACTAGCGGGTTCCTCCTACAATGAGCAGTTCTTC. The encoded protein is CASSLSALGLAGSSYNEQFF.

The chain couples TRBV7-3 to TRBJ2-2, with 12 bases identical to TRBD2. CDR3 size: 15 residues. V was clipped by 1 base and J by 11 bases; unmatched bases: 5. Germline-derived CDR1 and CDR2 are SGHTA and FQGTGA. The CDR3 region has the DNA TGTGCCAGCAGCTTAAGGACTAGCGGGGCCCCAGAGCTGTTTTTT. Residues: CASSLRTSGAPELFF. Using reference TRBV7-3 and TRBJ2-2 for the parts outside the CDR3, the full variable domain is GAGVSQTPSNKVTEKGKYVELRCDPISGHTALYWYRQSLGQGPEFLIYFQGTGAADDSGLPNDRFFAVRPEGSVSTLKIQRTERGDSAVYLCASSLRTSGAPELFFGEGSRLTVL.

This rearrangement joins TRBV30 to TRBJ1-4; D call uncertain. This CDR3 spans 12 amino acids. Per the germline V gene, CDR1 is GTSNPN and CDR2 is SVGIG (reference sequence). V shed 4 bases and J shed 4 bases, with 7 bases lying between them. The CDR3 here is CAWTLHNEKLFF. As DNA, the CDR3 is TGTGCCTGGACTTTGCATAATGAAAAACTGTTTTTT.

J is TRBJ2-2 and V is TRBV6-5, with D possibly matching TRBD1 (6 bases). Deletions cut 4 bases from V and 4 bases from J, with 10 bases between. Germline-derived CDR1 and CDR2 are MNHEY and SVGAGI. This CDR3 region has 14 residues. Here the CDR3 DNA reads TGTGCCAGCAGTTTTCCAGGGGCCACCGGGGAGCTGTTTTTT. Translation gives CASSFPGATGELFF.

The V gene is TRBV7-2, the J gene TRBJ2-3, with 11 bases identical to TRBD2. This CDR3 region has 15 residues. Germline CDR1 SGHTA, CDR2 FQGNSA. V trimming: 10 bases; J trimming: 7 bases; junction bases outside the gene matches: 13. The CDR3 nucleotides read TGTGCCACTGAAATTAGCGGGGGGGACCATAATACGCAGTATTTT. This sequence encodes CATEISGGDHNTQYF.

The V gene is TRBV18, the J gene TRBJ2-5; D may be TRBD2 (6 bases). This CDR3 comprises 15 residues. V shed 5 bases and J shed 4 bases, with 17 bases lying between them. CDR1 and CDR2 (germline): KGHSH, LQKENI. The CDR3 is CASSSLSGVRETQYF. In nucleotides, the CDR3 is TGTGCCAGCTCATCCTTGTCGGGGGTACGAGAGACCCAGTACTTC. Complete variable domain (other parts from reference TRBV18 and TRBJ2-5): NAGVMQNPRHLVRRRGQEARLRCSPMKGHSHVYWYRQLPEEGLKFMVYLQKENIIDESGMPKERFSAEFPKEGPSILRIQQVVRGDSAAYFCASSSLSGVRETQYFGPGTRLLVL.